This T cell receptor (beta chain) was captured by sequencing in a study of CD8 T cells in ankylosing spondylitis. Comment on this clonotype: Antigen specificity is unknown.

Each TCR beta library was made by quantitative 5'-RACE that incorporated molecular barcodes. TCRdb ran MiXCR on the 5' RACE reads and lists one entry per CDR3 protein. The data show a few hundred thousand distinct CDR3 sequences, with under 14% seen just once and about 10% held by the top ten. Findings of the study overall: The authors found the disease-linked clones to be CD8+ and relatively rare in peripheral blood. Clones linked to disease were reported to show significant enrichment in matched ankylosing spondylitis synovial fluid. Several highly homologous variants made up a TCR beta motif, and this motif appeared characteristic of ankylosing spondylitis blood.

Germline-derived CDR1 and CDR2 are KGHSH and LQKENI. The V and J ends lost 3 bases and 2 bases respectively, with 10 bases between them. The CDR3 spans 14 residues. Sequencing was performed on blood, either unsorted or a sorted T cell fraction (not recorded which). This receptor was obtained from a female donor with ankylosing spondylitis or in good health (not recorded which). The chain is built from TRBV18 and TRBJ1-1; D gene unclear. CDR3 sequence reads: CASSPANINTEAFF. The CDR3 DNA reads TGTGCCAGCTCACCCGCTAACATAAACACTGAAGCTTTCTTT.